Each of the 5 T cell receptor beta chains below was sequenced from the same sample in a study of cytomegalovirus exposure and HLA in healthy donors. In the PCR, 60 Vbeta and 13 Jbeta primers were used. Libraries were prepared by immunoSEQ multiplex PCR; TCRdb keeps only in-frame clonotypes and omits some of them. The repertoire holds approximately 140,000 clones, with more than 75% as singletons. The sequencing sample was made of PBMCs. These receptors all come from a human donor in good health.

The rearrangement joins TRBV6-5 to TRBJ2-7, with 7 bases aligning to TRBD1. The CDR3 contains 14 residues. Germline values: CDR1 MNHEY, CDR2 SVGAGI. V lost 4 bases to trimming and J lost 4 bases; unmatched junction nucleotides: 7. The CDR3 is CASSSTGFVYEQYF. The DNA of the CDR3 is TGTGCCAGCAGTTCGACAGGGTTCGTATACGAGCAGTACTTC.

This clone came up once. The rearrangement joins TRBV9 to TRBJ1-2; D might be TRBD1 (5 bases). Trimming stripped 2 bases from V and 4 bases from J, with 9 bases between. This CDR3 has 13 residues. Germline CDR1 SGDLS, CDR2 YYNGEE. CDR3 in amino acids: CASSVGQTYGYTF. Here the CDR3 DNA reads TGTGCCAGCAGCGTGGGGCAGACCTATGGCTACACCTTC.

CDR3 protein: CASSHDRGSNTGELFF. In DNA form, the CDR3 reads TGTGCCAGCAGCCATGACAGGGGGTCGAACACCGGGGAGCTGTTTTTT. J is TRBJ2-2 and V is TRBV7-9; 9 bases agree with TRBD1. J lost 0 bases, V lost 5 bases, and 4 bases had no gene match. The length of the CDR3 is 16 residues. Germline V gene sequence: CDR1 SEHNR, CDR2 FQNEAQ (reference sequence).

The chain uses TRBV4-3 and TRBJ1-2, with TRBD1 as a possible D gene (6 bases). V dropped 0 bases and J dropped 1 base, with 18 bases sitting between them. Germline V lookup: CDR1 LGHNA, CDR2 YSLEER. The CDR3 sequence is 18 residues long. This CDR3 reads CASSQDRSGDTINYGYTF. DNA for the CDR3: TGCGCCAGCAGCCAAGATCGGAGCGGGGACACGATTAACTATGGCTACACCTTC.

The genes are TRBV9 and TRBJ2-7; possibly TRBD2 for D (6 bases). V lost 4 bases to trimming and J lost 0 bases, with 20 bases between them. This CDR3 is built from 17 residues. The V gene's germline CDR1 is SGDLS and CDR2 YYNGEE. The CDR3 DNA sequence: TGTGCCAGCAGCCCCCTTGGAGGCGGGAAAAACTCCTACGAGCAGTACTTC. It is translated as CASSPLGGGKNSYEQYF.